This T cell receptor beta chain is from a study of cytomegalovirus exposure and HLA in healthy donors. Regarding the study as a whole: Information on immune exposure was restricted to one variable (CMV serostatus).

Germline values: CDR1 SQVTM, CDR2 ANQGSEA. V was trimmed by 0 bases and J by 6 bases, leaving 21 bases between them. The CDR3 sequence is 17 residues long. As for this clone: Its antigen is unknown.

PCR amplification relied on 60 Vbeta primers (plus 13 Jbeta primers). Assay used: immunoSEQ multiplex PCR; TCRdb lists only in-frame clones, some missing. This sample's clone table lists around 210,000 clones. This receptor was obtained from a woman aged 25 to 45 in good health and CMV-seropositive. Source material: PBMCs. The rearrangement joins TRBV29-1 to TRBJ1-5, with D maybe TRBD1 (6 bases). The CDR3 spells CSVEDAQGGGQGQPQHF. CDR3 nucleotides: TGCAGCGTTGAAGATGCACAGGGTGGAGGACAAGGTCAGCCCCAGCATTTT. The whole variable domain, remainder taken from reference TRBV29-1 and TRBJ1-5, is SAVISQKPSRDICQRGTSLTIQCQVDSQVTMMFWYRQQPGQSLTLIATANQGSEATYESGFVIDKFPISRPNLTFSTLTVSNMSPEDSSIYLCSVEDAQGGGQGQPQHFGDGTRLSIL.